In this sample, the clone carrying this TCR beta chain turned up a few times. One entry per CDR3 protein results from TCRdb running MiXCR on the reads. The data hold 250,000 to 300,000 distinct CDR3 sequences, with under 30% observed a single time. The J segment lost 1 base and the V segment lost 10 bases, leaving 9 bases of the junction unmatched. The CDR3 is made up of 16 amino acids. Germline assignment: CDR1 ENHRY and CDR2 SYGVKD. The data stem from a study of T cell repertoires in cytomegalovirus infection. This receptor was taken from a human donor in good health (CMV status not recorded). Some clones in this sample may be carry-over from other donors' samples. Sequenced: PBMCs. The V gene is TRBV10-3, the J gene TRBJ2-6; 8 bases line up with TRBD1. The CDR3 protein is CATQGAGTSGANVLTF. The CDR3, as DNA: TGTGCCACCCAGGGGGCTGGCACGTCTGGGGCCAACGTCCTGACTTTC.